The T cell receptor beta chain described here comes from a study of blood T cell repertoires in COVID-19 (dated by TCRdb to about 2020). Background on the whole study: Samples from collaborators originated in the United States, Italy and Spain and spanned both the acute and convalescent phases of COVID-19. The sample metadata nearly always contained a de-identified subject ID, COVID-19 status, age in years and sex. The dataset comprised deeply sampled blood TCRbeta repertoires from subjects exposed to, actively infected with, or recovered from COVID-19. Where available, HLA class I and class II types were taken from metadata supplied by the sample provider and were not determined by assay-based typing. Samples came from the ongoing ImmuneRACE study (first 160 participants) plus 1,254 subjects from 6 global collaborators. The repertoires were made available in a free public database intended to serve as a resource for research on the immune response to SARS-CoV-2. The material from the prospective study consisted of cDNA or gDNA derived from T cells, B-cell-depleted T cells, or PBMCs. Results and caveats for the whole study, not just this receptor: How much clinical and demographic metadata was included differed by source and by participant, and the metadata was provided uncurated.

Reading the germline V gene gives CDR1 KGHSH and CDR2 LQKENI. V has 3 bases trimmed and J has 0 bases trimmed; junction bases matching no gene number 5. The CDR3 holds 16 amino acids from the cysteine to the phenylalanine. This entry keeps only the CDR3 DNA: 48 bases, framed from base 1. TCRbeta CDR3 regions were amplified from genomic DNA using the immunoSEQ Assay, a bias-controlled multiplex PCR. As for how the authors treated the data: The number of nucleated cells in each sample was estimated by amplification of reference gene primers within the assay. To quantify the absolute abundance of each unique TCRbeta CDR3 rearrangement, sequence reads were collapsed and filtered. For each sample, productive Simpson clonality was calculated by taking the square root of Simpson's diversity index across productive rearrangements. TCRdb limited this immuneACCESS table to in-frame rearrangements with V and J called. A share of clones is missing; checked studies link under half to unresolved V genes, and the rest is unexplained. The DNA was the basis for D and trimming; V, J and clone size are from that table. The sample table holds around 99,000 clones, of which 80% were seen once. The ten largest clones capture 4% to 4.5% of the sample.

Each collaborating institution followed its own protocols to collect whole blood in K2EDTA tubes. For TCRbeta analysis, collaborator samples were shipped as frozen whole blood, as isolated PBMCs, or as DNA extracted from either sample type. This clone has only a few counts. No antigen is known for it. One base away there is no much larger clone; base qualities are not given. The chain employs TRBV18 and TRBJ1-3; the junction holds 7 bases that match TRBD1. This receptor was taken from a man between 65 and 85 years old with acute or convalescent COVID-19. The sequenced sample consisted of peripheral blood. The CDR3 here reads CASSPAGQISGNTIYF. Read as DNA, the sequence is TGTGCCAGCTCACCCGCGGGACAGATCTCTGGAAACACCATATATTTT.